This entry is about one T cell receptor beta chain. The target antigen is unknown. Sequencing was performed with immunoSEQ multiplex PCR; in TCRdb, only in-frame clones are kept and a portion is missing. The sample lists around 53,000 clones, around 85% occurring once. This sample's time point: week 35, safety follow-up. It was 300 ug of mutant IDH1 20-mer peptide that made up each vaccine dose, given with topical imiquimod. This specimen belongs to a study of a mutant IDH1 vaccine in newly diagnosed glioma. Study-wide context: Patients were pretreated with radiotherapy, temozolomide, or both, mostly both.

V lost 7 bases and J lost 0, with 13 bases in between. Germline-derived CDR1 and CDR2 are MNHNS and SASEGT. The CDR3 length is 15 residues. The rearrangement links TRBV6-1 to TRBJ1-5; possible D gene TRBD1, 6 bases. Sequenced material: PBMCs, taken from a glioma patient whose treatment included an IDH1 peptide vaccine. The TCR originated in a man aged 35 to 55 with glioma. The CDR3 loop is CASTQGFGSNQPQHF. CDR3 nucleotides: TGTGCCAGCACCCAGGGGTTCGGTAGCAATCAGCCCCAGCATTTT.